A selection of T cell receptor beta chains follows, all from one sample in a study of beta chain features in type 1 diabetes. Produced via immunoSEQ multiplex PCR; TCRdb's table is partial and in-frame only. The repertoire holds over 600,000 clones, with around 11% as singletons. The material sequenced was naive CD4+ T cells from blood. These TCRs come from a man aged 25 to 40 with type 1 diabetes. Each CDR3 is given with its conserved first and last residue.

CDR3 protein	V gene	J gene
CASSQDRLDQPQHF	TRBV28	TRBJ1-5
CSVQRDRVGEQYF	TRBV29-1	TRBJ2-7
CASSVHSAGNYNEQFF	TRBV9	TRBJ2-1
CASSITGSSGYTF	TRBV6-5	TRBJ1-2
CASSFGRHNQPQHF	TRBV27	TRBJ1-5
CASSHTGGVSYEQYF	TRBV6-6	TRBJ2-7
CASSFPTGELGYGANVLTF	TRBV5-5	TRBJ2-6
CASRREPVNEQFF	TRBV6-5	TRBJ2-1
CASSVYGTGAQGETQYF	TRBV19	TRBJ2-5
CASSYSAALNTEAFF	TRBV6-5	TRBJ1-1
CASSSYDRGNNYGYTF	TRBV7-8	TRBJ1-2
CASSQDYQRETQYF	TRBV4-3	TRBJ2-5
CASSRPEGRETQYF	TRBV7-9	TRBJ2-5
CAIRGPTTDTQYF	TRBV10-3	TRBJ2-3
CASSLGAGEYNEQFF	TRBV7-2	TRBJ2-1
CAWSRGQAGPPGGYTF	TRBV30	TRBJ1-2
CASSFYGTYEQYF	TRBV7-9	TRBJ2-7
CASSLTDSYGYTF	TRBV6-5	TRBJ1-2
CASSYAQQETQYF	TRBV6-5	TRBJ2-5
CASSLTLNEQYF	TRBV7-2	TRBJ2-7
CASSLGQGRQPQHF	TRBV28	TRBJ1-5
CASSTYYSLSGANVLTF	TRBV7-9	TRBJ2-6
CASTRGGVRQETQYF	TRBV5-4	TRBJ2-5
CASSYEGHDGYTF	TRBV9	TRBJ1-2
CASTDGRRGTDTQYF	TRBV19	TRBJ2-3
CASSIHREETQYF	TRBV19	TRBJ2-5
CSVAGQGIGQYF	TRBV29-1	TRBJ2-5
CASRSGETQYF	TRBV2	TRBJ2-5
CASSRRTGGDTGELFF	TRBV14	TRBJ2-2
CASSRGGQTYEQYF	TRBV27	TRBJ2-7
CASSLLAGDSGANVLTF	TRBV14	TRBJ2-6
CASSAREKETQYF	TRBV5-4	TRBJ2-5
CASLKWGSYEQYF	TRBV6-5	TRBJ2-7
CASSMSGTGDYGYTF	TRBV5-1	TRBJ1-2
CASSLFPSGNTGELFF	TRBV7-8	TRBJ2-2
CATRDGLGETQYF	TRBV28	TRBJ2-5
CASSLPGQGPYEQYF	TRBV7-2	TRBJ2-7
CASSLPIRGGYTF	TRBV28	TRBJ1-2
CAIAGQPYNEQFF	TRBV10-3	TRBJ2-1
CASSIPGGQGAGGPLSIAYEQYF	TRBV27	TRBJ2-7
CASSTSDRGRETQYF	TRBV19	TRBJ2-5
CAWSVRSNSPLHF	TRBV30	TRBJ1-6
CAIRRDREPNNEQFF	TRBV10-3	TRBJ2-1
CASRPVGQGSYEQYF	TRBV16	TRBJ2-7
CASSPSDYEQYF	TRBV18	TRBJ2-7
CASSTGEGAGNEQFF	TRBV9	TRBJ2-1
CASSVGATVDQPQHF	TRBV9	TRBJ1-5
CASRGRARATNEKLFF	TRBV2	TRBJ1-4
CASSPRGFEKLFF	TRBV7-9	TRBJ1-4
CASSSRIQDQPQHF	TRBV6-5	TRBJ1-5
CSAGEETQYF	TRBV29-1	TRBJ2-5
CASSVDPGQGSGNTIYF	TRBV9	TRBJ1-3